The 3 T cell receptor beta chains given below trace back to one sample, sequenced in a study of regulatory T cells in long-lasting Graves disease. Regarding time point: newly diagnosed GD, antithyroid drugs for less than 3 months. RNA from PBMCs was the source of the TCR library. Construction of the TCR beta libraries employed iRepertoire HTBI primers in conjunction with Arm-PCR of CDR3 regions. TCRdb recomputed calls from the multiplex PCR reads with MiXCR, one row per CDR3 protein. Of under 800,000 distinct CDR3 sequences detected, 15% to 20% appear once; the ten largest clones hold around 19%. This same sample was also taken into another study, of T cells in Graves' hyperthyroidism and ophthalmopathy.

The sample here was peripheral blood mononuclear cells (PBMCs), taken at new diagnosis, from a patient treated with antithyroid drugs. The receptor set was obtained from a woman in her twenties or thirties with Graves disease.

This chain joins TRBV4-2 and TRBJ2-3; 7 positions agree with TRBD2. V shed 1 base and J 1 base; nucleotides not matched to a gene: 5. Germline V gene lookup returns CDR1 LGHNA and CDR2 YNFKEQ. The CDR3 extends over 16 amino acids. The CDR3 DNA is TGTGCCAGCAGCCAAGGGAGCGGGACCCGCACAGATACGCAGTATTTT. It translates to CASSQGSGTRTDTQYF.

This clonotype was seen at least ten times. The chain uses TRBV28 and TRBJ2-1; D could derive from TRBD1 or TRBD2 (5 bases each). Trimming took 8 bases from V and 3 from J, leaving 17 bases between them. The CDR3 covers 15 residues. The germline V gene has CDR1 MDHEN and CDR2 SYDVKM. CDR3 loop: CASHPGRAHYNEQFF. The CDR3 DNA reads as TGTGCCAGCCATCCGGGGCGGGCACACTACAATGAGCAGTTCTTC.

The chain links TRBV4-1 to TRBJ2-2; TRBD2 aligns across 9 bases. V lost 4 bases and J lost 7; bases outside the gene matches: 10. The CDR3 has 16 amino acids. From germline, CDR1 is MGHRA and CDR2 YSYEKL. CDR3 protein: CASSPTLTSGSGELFF. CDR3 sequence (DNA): TGCGCCAGCAGCCCGACTCTGACTAGCGGTAGCGGGGAGCTGTTTTTT.